This T cell receptor beta chain appears in the sequencing data of a study of Ad26.COV2.S vaccination and SARS-CoV-2 variants. Turning to the study itself: Once, or twice with 56 days between doses, Ad26.COV2.S was given intramuscularly.

Treatment indicated: around 19 received Ad26.COV2.S at low or high dose, single or two shots; a few received placebo; per-sample allocation not given. After the first vaccine or placebo injection, samples were drawn on day 63. The assay was immunoSEQ multiplex PCR, and TCRdb's table has in-frame clones only and misses some. This table holds about 350,000 clones, approximately 86% found once. Study-wide results and limits: It was reported that spike-specific CD8+ and CD4+ T cell responses were substantially broad after vaccination. Compared with placebo recipients, vaccine recipients had higher spike-specific TCR breadth.

V lost 0 bases and J lost 0, with 3 bases in between. This CDR3 spans 14 amino acids. CDR1 LGHNA and CDR2 YSLEER come from the germline V gene. Remarks on this clone: The antigen remains undetermined.

The TCR was taken from a person between 18 and 59 years old who received the Ad26.COV2.S COVID-19 vaccine or a placebo. The V and J genes are TRBV4-3 and TRBJ1-3, with D unresolved. Sequencing was performed on peripheral blood, taken in a trial of Ad26.COV2.S vaccine versus placebo. The CDR3 region has the DNA TGCGCCAGCAGCCAAGACAACTCTGGAAACACCATATATTTT. This sequence encodes CASSQDNSGNTIYF.